Following are 3 T cell receptor beta chains from one sample sequenced in a study of blood T cell repertoires in COVID-19. Profiling relied on immunoSEQ multiplex PCR, and the TCRdb table lists in-frame clones only, not all of them. The sample consists of 150,000 to 200,000 clones, around 83% of them appearing once. Sequenced material: peripheral blood. The receptor source for this set is a woman between 70 and 85 years old with COVID-19, enrolled during active disease.

The chain uses TRBV10-3 and TRBJ2-1; possible D gene TRBD2, 6 bases. The CDR3 length is 12 residues. The germline V gene has CDR1 ENHRY and CDR2 SYGVKD. V was trimmed by 2 bases and J by 10 bases, leaving 9 bases between them. The CDR3 loop reads CAISEVAGEQFF. The CDR3 region has the DNA TGTGCCATCAGTGAGGTCGCGGGGGAGCAGTTCTTC.

This chain connects TRBV9 to TRBJ2-7; 9 bases align to TRBD1. Losses at the gene ends were 0 bases for V and 6 bases for J; bases not matched to a gene: 4. The CDR3 contains 14 residues. Germline loops: CDR1 SGDLS, CDR2 YYNGEE. The CDR3 DNA reads as TGTGCCAGCAGCGTAGACAGGGGGCTCAGCGAGCAGTACTTC. It translates to CASSVDRGLSEQYF.

This chain links TRBV7-2 with TRBJ1-5; D gene ambiguous. The ends were cut back, 3 bases at V and 2 bases at J, with 5 bases in the middle. The CDR3 covers 13 residues. Germline values: CDR1 SGHTA, CDR2 FQGNSA. This CDR3 reads CASSFFGNQPQHF. The CDR3 DNA sequence: TGTGCCAGCAGCTTCTTCGGCAATCAGCCCCAGCATTTT.